Each of the 5 T cell receptor beta chains below was sequenced from the same sample in a study of early stage breast cancer tumors. TCRdb's copy holds only in-frame clones and misses some; the assay was immunoSEQ multiplex PCR. The repertoire holds fewer than 75,000 clones, about three quarters seen once, with nearly 3.5% in the top ten. Sequencing used blood. The receptors shown here come from a person aged 25 to 39 with breast cancer.

The chain recombines TRBV11-2 with TRBJ2-2; a possible D gene is TRBD2 (5 bases). The germline V gene has CDR1 SGHAT and CDR2 FQNNGV. This CDR3 has 17 residues. The V end was cut by 1 base, the J end by 0 bases, with 12 bases between. The CDR3 spells CASSLVRRGTNTGELFF. DNA of the CDR3: TGTGCCAGCAGCTTAGTCCGTCGGGGAACGAACACCGGGGAGCTGTTTTTT.

This chain links TRBV6-1 with TRBJ2-2, with D tentatively TRBD2 (6 bases). Per germline, CDR1 MNHNS and CDR2 SASEGT. The CDR3 length is 15 residues. The ends were cut back, 1 base at V and 6 bases at J, with 12 bases in the middle. CDR3 sequence: CASSEVGEVPGELFF. CDR3 bases: TGTGCCAGCAGTGAAGTCGGGGAGGTCCCCGGGGAGCTGTTTTTT.

The chain links TRBV27 to TRBJ2-7; D possibly corresponds to TRBD1 (5 bases). V dropped 5 bases and J dropped 0 bases, with 11 bases sitting between them. In germline, CDR1 is MNHEY, CDR2 SMNVEV (reference sequence). The CDR3 runs 14 residues. CDR3 region: CASSLGASSYEQYF. The CDR3 coding sequence is TGTGCCAGCAGTCTAGGGGCTAGCTCCTACGAGCAGTACTTC.

The rearrangement joins TRBV7-2 to TRBJ2-7; tentatively, D is TRBD2 (8 bases). Deletions cut 4 bases from V and 2 bases from J, with 18 bases between. The CDR3 has 16 residues. The V gene's germline CDR1 is SGHTA and CDR2 FQGNSA. CDR3 nucleotides: TGTGCCAGCAGCTCCGGGGGGGGGACAGCGACCTACGAGCAGTACTTC. This encodes CASSSGGGTATYEQYF. Full variable domain (rest looked up from reference TRBV7-2 and TRBJ2-7): GAGVSQSPSNKVTEKGKDVELRCDPISGHTALYWYRQSLGQGLEFLIYFQGNSAPDKSGLPSDRFSAERTGGSVSTLTIQRTQQEDSAVYLCASSSGGGTATYEQYFGPGTRLTVT.

This rearrangement joins TRBV6-1 to TRBJ2-7, with 9 bases lining up with TRBD1. From germline, CDR1 is MNHNS and CDR2 SASEGT. The CDR3 runs 15 residues. V shed 6 bases, J shed 3 bases, and the junction held 9 bases outside the gene matches. The CDR3 DNA reads TGTGCCAGCAGCTCCAGGGAGGGACAGGGCTACGAGCAGTACTTC. Translated: CASSSREGQGYEQYF.